This passage covers 14 T cell receptor beta chains from one sample sequenced in a study of control samples from healthy donors and cancer patients. Assay: immunoSEQ multiplex PCR; the TCRdb copy retains only in-frame clones and omits some. This table holds approximately 59,000 clones, 80% to 90% found once. Material for sequencing was PBMCs. These receptors were obtained from a woman aged 60-75 years with lung cancer.

The V and J genes are TRBV7-3 and TRBJ2-5, with TRBD2 as a possible D gene (5 bases). V was pared by 4 bases and J by 6 bases, with 12 bases between. The CDR3 is 13 residues long. Per the germline V gene, CDR1 is SGHTA and CDR2 is FQGTGA. The CDR3 nucleotides read TGTGCCAGCAGCTGGACTGGAGAACAGACCCAGTACTTC. Translation gives CASSWTGEQTQYF.

CDR3 sequence: CASTSGGPPGELFF. The CDR3 nucleotides are TGTGCCAGCACGAGCGGGGGCCCCCCCGGGGAGCTGTTTTTT. The chain has TRBV9 and TRBJ2-2; 8 bases map to TRBD2. CDR1 is SGDLS and CDR2 is YYNGEE in the germline V gene. With 6 bases clipped from V and 6 bases from J, the junction kept 7 bases outside the gene matches. The CDR3 covers 14 residues. The entire variable domain, with the rest obtained from reference TRBV9 and TRBJ2-2, is as follows: DSGVTQTPKHLITATGQRVTLRCSPRSGDLSVYWYQQSLDQGLQFLIQYYNGEERAKGNILERFSAQQFPDLHSELNLSSLELGDSALYFCASTSGGPPGELFFGEGSRLTVL.

The CDR3 DNA follows: TGTGCCAGCAGCCATTTGGGAAGACAGGCTGCTTCACCCCTCCACTTT. It yields the protein CASSHLGRQAASPLHF. The chain carries TRBV3-1 (or the pseudogene TRBV3-2) and TRBJ1-6, with D maybe TRBD1 (6 bases). Germline CDR1 reads LGHDT; CDR2 reads YNNKEL (reference sequence). This CDR3 is built from 16 residues. V was trimmed by 3 bases and J by 9 bases, leaving 18 bases between them.

The J gene is TRBJ1-4, the V gene TRBV28; D not certain. The CDR3 has 14 residues. V lost 2 bases and J 4 bases, leaving 8 bases between the germline ends. The germline CDR1 and CDR2 sequences are MDHEN and SYDVKM. CDR3 residues: CASSLVAVNEKLFF. DNA of the CDR3: TGTGCCAGCAGTTTAGTGGCCGTTAATGAAAAACTGTTTTTT.

This clone was seen only a few times. The V gene is TRBV5-1, the J gene TRBJ2-5; D remains unclear. V was cut by 2 bases and J by 1 base, with 0 bases left in between. In germline, CDR1 is SGHRS, CDR2 YFSETQ. The CDR3 sequence is 11 residues long. The CDR3 nucleotides are TGCGCCAGCAGCTTCCAAGAGACCCAGTACTTC. Translation: CASSFQETQYF.

The chain couples TRBV3-1 (or the pseudogene TRBV3-2) to TRBJ2-1, with a possible D match to TRBD2 (5 bases). This CDR3 comprises 13 residues. In germline, CDR1 is LGHDT, CDR2 YNNKEL (reference sequence). V was shortened by 4 bases and J by 6 bases, with 10 bases between the two germline ends. DNA for the CDR3: TGTGCCAGCAGCCGAGATACTAGCAATGAGCAGTTCTTC. Translating gives CASSRDTSNEQFF.

This clone is categorized as medium-sized (0.01 to 0.1%). The rearrangement uses TRBV10-3 and TRBJ1-2, with D tentatively TRBD1 (5 bases). V was cut by 8 bases and J by 4 bases, with 14 bases left in between. This CDR3 is 13 amino acids long. CDR1 is ENHRY and CDR2 is SYGVKD in the germline V gene. The CDR3 DNA follows: TGTGCCATCGGGGACTCGACGGGCTATGGCTACACCTTC. Its protein is CAIGDSTGYGYTF.

V is TRBV18 and J is TRBJ2-1; 10 nucleotides line up with TRBD2. The CDR3 length is 17 residues. The V segment lost 2 bases and the J segment 1 base; nucleotides outside the gene matches: 5. Germline V gene data show CDR1 as KGHSH and CDR2 as LQKENI. The CDR3 sequence: CASSPRGTSASYNEQFF. The CDR3 DNA reads as TGTGCCAGCTCACCAAGAGGGACTAGCGCTTCCTACAATGAGCAGTTCTTC.

The sample holds one count of this clone. The rearrangement joins TRBV28 to TRBJ1-1; 8 positions agree with TRBD1. Germline CDR1 is MDHEN and CDR2 is SYDVKM. This CDR3 comprises 14 residues. The J segment lost 0 bases and the V segment lost 6 bases, leaving 3 bases of the junction unmatched. Written as DNA, the CDR3 is TGTGCCAGCAGACCAGGGGGCATGAACACTGAAGCTTTCTTT. Translated: CASRPGGMNTEAFF.

The V call is TRBV13, the J call TRBJ2-1, with D maybe TRBD1 (6 bases). The germline V gene has CDR1 PRHDT and CDR2 FYEKMQ (reference sequence). V was shortened by 4 bases and J by 10 bases, with 11 bases between the two germline ends. The CDR3 contains 12 residues. In nucleotides, the CDR3 is TGTGCCAGCAGCTCTTTAGGACAGGAGCAGTTCTTC. This translates into CASSSLGQEQFF.

V is TRBV5-1 and J is TRBJ2-2; 9 bases line up with TRBD1. The germline V gene encodes CDR1 SGHRS and CDR2 YFSETQ. This CDR3 is 19 amino acids long. The V and J ends lost 5 bases and 5 bases, in that order; junction bases with no gene match: 19. The CDR3, as DNA: TGCGCCAGCAGTCGGGGACAGGGACTCTCCAGCGGGGATACCGGGGAGCTGTTTTTT. This sequence encodes CASSRGQGLSSGDTGELFF.

Concerning this clone: At one end, the junction sequence differs from germline, possibly due to a read error. The chain carries TRBV5-6 and TRBJ2-2, with 8 nucleotides matching TRBD2. The CDR3 totals 15 residues. The germline V gene encodes CDR1 SGHDT and CDR2 YYEEEE. The CDR3 region is CASSSGGARSGELFF. In DNA form, the CDR3 reads TGTGCTAGCAGCTCCGGGGGGGCGAGGAGCGGGGAGCTGTTTTTT.

This clone came up once. This chain connects TRBV14 to TRBJ1-1; D is unresolved. The ends were cut back, 4 bases at V and 9 bases at J, with 18 bases in the middle. The CDR3 consists of 14 residues. Germline V gives CDR1 SGHDN, CDR2 FVKESK. CDR3 nucleotide sequence: TGTGCCAGCAGCCCCTCAGACGAAAGGTATAAAGCTTTCTTT. This encodes CASSPSDERYKAFF.

V and J are TRBV6-6 and TRBJ1-5; 8 nucleotides agree with TRBD1. From germline, CDR1 is MNHNY and CDR2 SVGAGI (reference sequence). The trim removed 8 bases at V and 4 bases at J, leaving 4 bases unmatched. CDR3 length equals 13 residues. Written as DNA, the CDR3 is TGTGCCAGCGGACAGGGAAGGAATCAGCCCCAGCATTTT. Its translation: CASGQGRNQPQHF.